Listed below are T cell receptor beta chains from one sample, sequenced in a study of cytomegalovirus exposure and HLA in healthy donors. Some clones are missing from TCRdb's copy, which holds only in-frame ones; the method was immunoSEQ multiplex PCR. The sample holds 150,000 to 170,000 clones, around 80% seen once. The sequenced sample consisted of PBMCs. These receptors came from a man aged 30 to 39 in good health and CMV-seropositive. CDR3s include the opening cysteine and the closing phenylalanine or tryptophan. Each record gives: D gene, J gene, V gene, clone size, CDR3 protein, CDR3 DNA. The D gene is left open where the match is weak. Where a row states a size, it is once, few, many or the class of an expanded clone; other rows omit it.

>NA|TRBJ1-1|TRBV6-1|NA
CASSELRVETEAFF
TGTGCCAGCAGTGAACTCAGGGTTGAGACTGAAGCTTTCTTT
>NA|TRBJ2-1|TRBV7-3|NA
CASSLTVGATEQFF
TGTGCCAGCAGCTTAACTGTGGGCGCGACTGAGCAGTTCTTC
>NA|TRBJ1-3|TRBV7-8|few
CASSYAASSGNTIYF
TGTGCCAGCAGCTACGCGGCAAGCTCTGGAAACACCATATATTTT
>NA|TRBJ1-2|TRBV6-6|few
CASSWRQTYGYTF
TGTGCCAGCAGTTGGAGGCAGACCTATGGCTACACCTTC
>TRBD1|TRBJ1-1|TRBV28|once
CASSLPPRQGMNTEAFF
TGTGCCAGCAGTTTACCCCCACGACAGGGGATGAACACTGAAGCTTTCTTT
>NA|TRBJ1-2|TRBV11-2|NA
CASSKTRALGNGYTF
TGTGCCAGCAGCAAAACCAGGGCCTTAGGCAATGGCTACACCTTC
>NA|TRBJ1-2|TRBV6-1|NA
CASTDLQGAWYGYTF
TGTGCCAGCACTGATTTACAGGGAGCTTGGTATGGCTACACCTTC
>NA|TRBJ2-7|TRBV10-3|NA
CAISDNYEQYF
TGTGCCATCAGTGACAACTACGAGCAGTACTTC
>NA|TRBJ1-4|TRBV5-1|NA
CASSLAGSTNEKLFF
TGCGCCAGCAGCTTGGCCGGGTCGACTAATGAAAAACTGTTTTTT
>TRBD1|TRBJ1-4|TRBV4-1|NA
CASSLRTGRNEKLFF
TGCGCCAGCAGCCTCAGGACAGGGAGGAACGAAAAACTGTTTTTT
>TRBD2|TRBJ2-7|TRBV2|NA
CASKREGVNEQYF
TGTGCCAGCAAGCGGGAGGGAGTCAACGAGCAGTACTTC
>NA|TRBJ2-1|TRBV4-1|NA
CASSQTAPGLTFF
TGCGCCAGCAGCCAGACTGCCCCAGGACTCACCTTCTTC
>NA|TRBJ1-1|TRBV11-1|NA
CASSEFRLAEAFF
TGTGCCAGCAGCGAGTTCAGGCTCGCGGAAGCTTTCTTT
>TRBD2|TRBJ2-3|TRBV2|NA
CANTPRTSSLSTDTQYF
TGTGCCAACACCCCCAGGACTAGCTCTTTGAGCACAGATACGCAGTATTTT
>TRBD2|TRBJ2-7|TRBV27|NA
CASSAGLAGVYEQYF
TGTGCCAGCAGTGCGGGACTAGCGGGAGTCTACGAGCAGTACTTC
>TRBD2|TRBJ2-7|TRBV4-2|once
CASSPLAGEPFYEQYF
TGTGCCAGCAGCCCCCTAGCGGGAGAGCCGTTCTACGAGCAGTACTTC
>NA|TRBJ1-4|TRBV27|NA
CASSPGWTNEKLFF
TGTGCCAGCAGTCCGGGTTGGACTAATGAAAAACTGTTTTTT
>NA|TRBJ2-7|TRBV7-9|once
CASSLGGTATYEQYF
TGTGCCAGCAGCTTAGGGGGGACTGCCACCTACGAGCAGTACTTC
>TRBD1|TRBJ2-5|TRBV29-1|NA
CSVEPGQEPYQETQYF
TGCAGCGTCGAACCGGGACAGGAGCCATACCAAGAGACCCAGTACTTC
>TRBD1|TRBJ2-2|TRBV5-1|NA
CASSSRGGANTGELFF
TGCGCCAGCAGCTCAAGAGGGGGCGCGAACACCGGGGAGCTGTTTTTT
>TRBD1|TRBJ1-2|TRBV6-5|NA
CASSPTGDHGYTF
TGTGCCAGCAGCCCGACAGGGGACCATGGCTACACCTTC
>NA|TRBJ1-2|TRBV29-1|once
CSVPQGNYGYTF
TGCAGCGTCCCTCAGGGGAACTATGGCTACACCTTC
>TRBD2|TRBJ2-1|TRBV13|few
CASSLGREKEQFF
TGTGCCAGCAGCTTAGGGCGGGAGAAAGAGCAGTTCTTC
>NA|TRBJ2-2|TRBV6-5|few
CASPGLLTF
TGTGCCAGCCCAGGACTCCTGACTTTT
>TRBD1|TRBJ1-5|TRBV28|NA
CASSYQGASNQPQHF
TGTGCCAGCAGTTATCAGGGGGCAAGCAATCAGCCCCAGCATTTT
>TRBD1|TRBJ1-5|TRBV12-5|NA
CASGLVLGTGGQPQHF
TGTGCTAGTGGTTTGGTACTGGGGACAGGGGGTCAGCCCCAGCATTTT
>NA|TRBJ2-5|TRBV5-1|NA
CASSSKTGYGQETQYF
TGCGCCAGCAGCTCAAAAACAGGCTACGGGCAAGAGACCCAGTACTTC